These T cell receptor beta chains were read from a single sample in a study of blood T cell repertoires in COVID-19. Data came from immunoSEQ multiplex PCR; TCRdb stores just in-frame clones and leaves some out. This table holds about 200,000 clones, around nine tenths found once. Sequencing used PBMCs or T cells enriched from blood (not recorded which). These receptors originate from a woman aged 25 to 39 with acute COVID-19. CDR3s include the opening cysteine and the closing phenylalanine or tryptophan. Each record gives: V gene, CDR3 length, clone size, D gene, J gene, CDR3 DNA, CDR3 protein. A D gene is named only where the DNA matches it firmly. The size of a clone is reported for some rows only, either as once, few or many, or as a class for expanded clones.

V: TRBV7-8; length: 15; size: .; D: TRBD1; J: TRBJ2-7; DNA: TGTGCCAGCAGCTTAGGGGGACAGGGTAAGGTCGAGCAGTACTTC; CDR3: CASSLGGQGKVEQYF
V: TRBV2; length: 16; size: .; D: TRBD1; J: TRBJ1-5; DNA: TGTGCCAGCACACAACTAACGGACAGGGATAATCAGCCCCAGCATTTT; CDR3: CASTQLTDRDNQPQHF
V: TRBV6-5; length: 14; size: .; D: TRBD2; J: TRBJ2-1; DNA: TGTGCCAGCGGCCTAGCGGGCATGTACAATGAGCAGTTCTTC; CDR3: CASGLAGMYNEQFF
V: TRBV6-5; length: 16; size: once; D: .; J: TRBJ2-7; DNA: TGTGCCAGCAGTTACCGAGCCGACTCGCTCGTGGACGAGCAGTACTTC; CDR3: CASSYRADSLVDEQYF
V: TRBV18; length: 13; size: .; D: TRBD2; J: TRBJ2-1; DNA: TGTGCCAGCAATATAGGGACTAGTAATGAGCAGTTCTTC; CDR3: CASNIGTSNEQFF
V: TRBV14; length: 18; size: .; D: TRBD2; J: TRBJ2-3; DNA: TGTGCCAGCAGCCTCGAGTATGGGCTAGCGGGTCCCGGGGTTACGCAGTATTTT; CDR3: CASSLEYGLAGPGVTQYF
V: TRBV4-3; length: 14; size: .; D: TRBD1; J: TRBJ1-5; DNA: TGCGCCAGCAGCCGCGACAGGGGCAATCAGCCCCAGCATTTT; CDR3: CASSRDRGNQPQHF
V: TRBV6-1; length: 16; size: .; D: .; J: TRBJ1-3; DNA: TGTGCCAGCAGTGACACGGGAGTTCGCGGCGATAACACCATATATTTT; CDR3: CASSDTGVRGDNTIYF
V: TRBV3-1/TRBV3-2; length: 15; size: .; D: .; J: TRBJ1-1; DNA: TGTGCCAGCAGCCCGTTCAGGTCCGGTGACACTGAAGCTTTCTTT; CDR3: CASSPFRSGDTEAFF
V: TRBV5-1; length: 15; size: .; D: TRBD2; J: TRBJ2-3; DNA: TGCGCCAGCAGCCGTAGCGGGGGGGCCGTAGATACGCAGTATTTT; CDR3: CASSRSGGAVDTQYF
V: TRBV5-6; length: 14; size: .; D: .; J: TRBJ2-5; DNA: TGTGCCAGCAGCTCCCTCGGGATTCAAGAGACCCAGTACTTC; CDR3: CASSSLGIQETQYF
V: TRBV28; length: 14; size: .; D: .; J: TRBJ2-7; DNA: TGTGCCAGCACCCAGGGGGGTAACCCCTACGAGCAGTACTTC; CDR3: CASTQGGNPYEQYF
V: TRBV7-2; length: 13; size: few; D: .; J: TRBJ1-5; DNA: TGTGCCAGCAGCTCCCGGGGGGGGCAGCCCCAGCATTTT; CDR3: CASSSRGGQPQHF
V: TRBV29-1; length: 11; size: .; D: .; J: TRBJ2-7; DNA: TGCAGCGTCGACACGAACTACGAGCAGTACTTC; CDR3: CSVDTNYEQYF
V: TRBV9; length: 16; size: .; D: TRBD1; J: TRBJ1-1; DNA: TGTGCCAGCAGCGTAAAGGGGGGACAGGGGAGGACTGAAGCTTTCTTT; CDR3: CASSVKGGQGRTEAFF
V: TRBV19; length: 15; size: .; D: .; J: TRBJ1-3; DNA: TGTGCCAGTAGTCGTACAGGGTTCTCTGGAAACACCATATATTTT; CDR3: CASSRTGFSGNTIYF
V: TRBV5-1; length: 17; size: .; D: TRBD1; J: TRBJ1-1; DNA: TGCGCCAGCAGCCCGTCCGGGACAGGGGTTCCGAACACTGAAGCTTTCTTT; CDR3: CASSPSGTGVPNTEAFF
V: TRBV10-3; length: 14; size: .; D: .; J: TRBJ1-1; DNA: TGTGCCATCAGCTTGGACGGGCCGGGGACTGAAGCTTTCTTT; CDR3: CAISLDGPGTEAFF
V: TRBV3-1/TRBV3-2; length: 15; size: .; D: .; J: TRBJ2-6; DNA: TGTGCCAGCAGCCCTCCGAGCTCTGGGGCCAACGTCCTGACTTTC; CDR3: CASSPPSSGANVLTF
V: TRBV30; length: 12; size: .; D: .; J: TRBJ2-7; DNA: TGTGCCTGGAGTGTACAAGGGGGCGAGCAGTACTTC; CDR3: CAWSVQGGEQYF
V: TRBV6-2/TRBV6-3; length: 13; size: .; D: .; J: TRBJ2-3; DNA: TGTGCCAGCAGTTACTACGTCGAAGCCCCTCAGTATTTT; CDR3: CASSYYVEAPQYF
V: TRBV15; length: 18; size: .; D: .; J: TRBJ1-5; DNA: TGTGCCACCAGCAGAGATCCTAAGGGAGACGGGAGCAATCAGCCCCAGCATTTT; CDR3: CATSRDPKGDGSNQPQHF
V: TRBV28; length: 16; size: .; D: TRBD1; J: TRBJ2-5; DNA: TGTGCCAGGAGACTCCGGGACAGGGGGAAACAAGAGACCCAGTACTTC; CDR3: CARRLRDRGKQETQYF
V: TRBV5-1; length: 15; size: .; D: TRBD1; J: TRBJ2-7; DNA: TGCGCCAGCAGGGATACAGGGGCGCCCTCCTACGAGCAGTACTTC; CDR3: CASRDTGAPSYEQYF
V: TRBV9; length: 15; size: .; D: .; J: TRBJ2-1; DNA: TGTGCCAGCAGCACCCCAGGGGGGAGGTACAATGAGCAGTTCTTC; CDR3: CASSTPGGRYNEQFF
V: TRBV27; length: 13; size: .; D: .; J: TRBJ1-5; DNA: TGTGCCAGCAGTTTAGGGGGCGGTCAGCCCCAGCATTTT; CDR3: CASSLGGGQPQHF
V: TRBV7-2; length: 13; size: .; D: .; J: TRBJ2-3; DNA: TGTGCCAGCAGCTTAGAGCACACAGATACGCAGTATTTT; CDR3: CASSLEHTDTQYF
V: TRBV7-3; length: 17; size: .; D: TRBD1; J: TRBJ2-2; DNA: TGTGCCAGCAGCTTACTAGGGACAGGGATGGACACCGGGGAGCTGTTTTTT; CDR3: CASSLLGTGMDTGELFF
V: TRBV10-3; length: 12; size: .; D: .; J: TRBJ2-7; DNA: TGTGCCATCAGTGAGGGCCCACACGAGCAGTACTTC; CDR3: CAISEGPHEQYF
V: TRBV28; length: 15; size: .; D: .; J: TRBJ2-2; DNA: TGTGCCAGCAGTTTGACGGGACATTTCACCGGGGAGCTGTTTTTT; CDR3: CASSLTGHFTGELFF
V: TRBV11-2; length: 12; size: .; D: .; J: TRBJ1-1; DNA: TGTGCCAGCAGCGGAGTGGGGGGATTAGCTTTCTTT; CDR3: CASSGVGGLAFF
V: TRBV4-3; length: 15; size: once; D: .; J: TRBJ2-5; DNA: TGCGCCAGCAGCCAAGGGGGACACCCCGAAGAGACCCAGTACTTC; CDR3: CASSQGGHPEETQYF
V: TRBV7-8; length: 18; size: .; D: .; J: TRBJ2-1; DNA: TGTGCCAGCAGCTTAACCATATCGGCTAGCGAGTTACACAATGAGCAGTTCTTC; CDR3: CASSLTISASELHNEQFF
V: TRBV6-5; length: 12; size: .; D: .; J: TRBJ1-2; DNA: TGTGCCAGCAGTTACGGCAACTATGGCTACACCTTC; CDR3: CASSYGNYGYTF
V: TRBV5-1; length: 15; size: .; D: TRBD1; J: TRBJ2-1; DNA: TGCGCCAGCAGCCAGGGACAGGGGAGCATTTTTGAGCAGTTCTTC; CDR3: CASSQGQGSIFEQFF
V: TRBV19; length: 14; size: .; D: .; J: TRBJ1-1; DNA: TGTGCCAGTTCATTAAATGAGAAGTACACTGAAGCTTTCTTT; CDR3: CASSLNEKYTEAFF
V: TRBV2; length: 15; size: .; D: .; J: TRBJ1-5; DNA: TGTGCCAGCAGTGAAGGCAGCGTCTCTAGCCAGCCCCAGCATTTT; CDR3: CASSEGSVSSQPQHF
V: TRBV4-1; length: 12; size: few; D: .; J: TRBJ2-1; DNA: TGCGCCAGCAGTGGCCTTTCTAATGAGCAGTTCTTC; CDR3: CASSGLSNEQFF
V: TRBV29-1; length: 16; size: .; D: TRBD1; J: TRBJ1-5; DNA: TGCAGCGCGCCGGACAGGGAAGAAAATAGCAATCAGCCCCAGCATTTT; CDR3: CSAPDREENSNQPQHF
V: TRBV4-1; length: 15; size: .; D: .; J: TRBJ2-7; DNA: TGCGCCAGCAGCCCCCATTGGAGGGACGGGGCCGAGCAGTACTTC; CDR3: CASSPHWRDGAEQYF
V: TRBV19; length: 16; size: .; D: .; J: TRBJ1-6; DNA: TGTGCCAGTCGGCGGATGACCGGGGCCTATAATTCACCCCTCCACTTT; CDR3: CASRRMTGAYNSPLHF
V: TRBV10-3; length: 14; size: .; D: .; J: TRBJ1-1; DNA: TGTGCCATCAGGGGGAGCGGGGAAGGTGCTGAAGCTTTCTTT; CDR3: CAIRGSGEGAEAFF
V: TRBV5-6; length: 13; size: .; D: .; J: TRBJ1-1; DNA: TGTGCCAGCAGCCCGGTGGGCAGCCCTGAAGCTTTCTTT; CDR3: CASSPVGSPEAFF
V: TRBV9; length: 15; size: .; D: .; J: TRBJ1-3; DNA: TGTGCCAGCAGCCAGGCCCGGGACTCTGGAAACACCATATATTTT; CDR3: CASSQARDSGNTIYF
V: TRBV14; length: 16; size: .; D: TRBD1; J: TRBJ2-7; DNA: TGTGCCAGCAGCCCTTTATGGACAGGGGGCTCCTACGAGCAGTACTTC; CDR3: CASSPLWTGGSYEQYF
V: TRBV29-1; length: 12; size: once; D: TRBD2; J: TRBJ2-7; DNA: TGCAGCCCGTGGGGGGGAGCCTACGAGCAGTACTTC; CDR3: CSPWGGAYEQYF
V: TRBV11-2; length: 15; size: .; D: .; J: TRBJ1-3; DNA: TGTGCCAGCAGCTCCGTTGAGGGAGATGGAAACACCATATATTTT; CDR3: CASSSVEGDGNTIYF
V: TRBV3-1/TRBV3-2; length: 13; size: .; D: .; J: TRBJ2-7; DNA: TGTGCCAGCAGCCATAGGACTCCCTACGAGCAGTACTTC; CDR3: CASSHRTPYEQYF
V: TRBV21-1; length: 19; size: .; D: .; J: TRBJ1-4; DNA: TGTGCCAGCAGCAAAGATAACGATATAAGACTTGCAACTAATGAAAAACTGTTTTTT; CDR3: CASSKDNDIRLATNEKLFF
V: TRBV28; length: 12; size: .; D: .; J: TRBJ1-2; DNA: TGTGCCAGCAGTGCAGGGGTTTATGGCTACACCTTC; CDR3: CASSAGVYGYTF
V: TRBV28; length: 15; size: .; D: .; J: TRBJ1-1; DNA: TGTGCCAGCAGTTACCTCCGGGATCTTGGCACTGAAGCTTTCTTT; CDR3: CASSYLRDLGTEAFF
V: TRBV25-1; length: 14; size: .; D: .; J: TRBJ2-7; DNA: TGTGCCAGCAGTGAGTCGGTTTACCCCTACGAGCAGTACTTC; CDR3: CASSESVYPYEQYF
V: TRBV7-6; length: 14; size: .; D: .; J: TRBJ1-6; DNA: TGTGCCAGCAAGGAGGGGCTGGGGAATTCACCCCTCCACTTT; CDR3: CASKEGLGNSPLHF